Below, 15 T cell receptor beta chains from the same sample are listed, as sequenced in a study of T-cell memory formation after mild COVID-19 (dated by TCRdb to 2020 to 2022). Libraries were prepared through 5' RACE. Data came from an Illumina NovaSeq 6000. TCRdb reprocessing: public reads trimmed at Q25 with fastp, clones called with MiXCR, in-frame beta chains kept. All rows with the same CDR3 protein become a single entry with the most common DNA and genes. This sample gives about 560,000 distinct CDR3 sequences in total; more than 15% of them show up just once. The ten top clones hold about 12% of the sample. The sample taken for sequencing was PBMCs or a T cell subset sorted from them (not recorded which). Receptors were obtained from an adult woman who had mild COVID-19 (a few samples of this study predate the infection). The sample titles of this study are shuffled in the database, so cell type and time point are left out; the donor was told from shared clones.

This clonotype showed up many times. This rearrangement joins TRBV29-1 to TRBJ2-2, with D possibly matching TRBD2 (6 bases). V lost 7 bases to trimming and J lost 4 bases, with 16 bases between them. There are 14 residues in the CDR3. Germline values: CDR1 SQVTM, CDR2 ANQGSEA. CDR3 amino acids: CSADPGDLTGELFF. The DNA for the CDR3 is TGCAGCGCCGACCCGGGGGATCTCACCGGGGAGCTGTTTTTT.

This clonotype was observed a handful of times. The chain joins TRBV21-1 to TRBJ1-6; the listed D gene, TRBD1, was not tested against the DNA. TRBV21-1 is tagged as a pseudogene. This CDR3 region has 12 residues. The CDR3 coding sequence is TGTGCCAGCAGCACAGGGGACTCACCCCTCCACTTT. Encoded protein: CASSTGDSPLHF.

V is TRBV5-1 and J is TRBJ2-7, with 9 bases that match TRBD1. Per the germline V gene, CDR1 is SGHRS and CDR2 is YFSETQ. The CDR3 is 15 residues long. V lost 0 bases, J lost 5 bases, and 6 bases stayed unmatched. The CDR3 sequence is CASSLDGQGYDEQYF. DNA of the CDR3: TGCGCCAGCAGCTTGGATGGACAGGGGTACGACGAGCAGTACTTC.

J is TRBJ2-7 and V is TRBV6-2 or TRBV6-3; 7 nucleotides agree with TRBD1. This CDR3 spans 16 amino acids. J lost 3 bases, V lost 7 bases, and 15 bases had no gene match. Germline lookup yields CDR1 MNHEY and CDR2 SVGEGT. The CDR3 nucleotides read TGTGCCAGCAAGGAAGCCCGGTGGGACAGAAACTACGAGCAGTACTTC. This gives the protein CASKEARWDRNYEQYF.

The chain links TRBV12-3 or TRBV12-4 to TRBJ1-1; D unresolved. V dropped 5 bases and J dropped 1 base, with 8 bases sitting between them. The CDR3 sequence is 13 residues long. This CDR3 is CASSKSRNTEAFF. The CDR3 DNA follows: TGTGCCAGCAGTAAAAGTAGGAACACTGAAGCTTTCTTT.

A few counts support this clonotype. The chain couples TRBV4-3 to TRBJ2-7; D not certain. This CDR3 spans 13 amino acids. The germline V and J ends were trimmed by 0 bases and 2 bases, with 5 bases remaining between them. Germline-derived CDR1 and CDR2 are LGHNA and YSLEER. The CDR3 nucleotides are TGCGCCAGCAGCCAAGAGATTACCTACGAGCAGTACTTC. Translated, it gives CASSQEITYEQYF.

This clonotype was observed a few times. The chain uses TRBV12-3 or TRBV12-4 and TRBJ2-2; unclear D gene. V shed 6 bases and J shed 8 bases, with 13 bases lying between them. This CDR3 comprises 13 residues. CDR3 DNA: TGTGCCAGCAGAGATAAGCCGTTGGGGGAGCTGTTTTTT. Residues: CASRDKPLGELFF.

This clonotype has at least ten counts. This chain connects TRBV5-5 to TRBJ1-1; TRBD1 might be the D (6 bases). V gave up 3 bases and J gave up 5 bases, with 23 bases separating them. Germline V CDR1 and CDR2: SGHKS, YYEKEE (reference sequence). The CDR3 contains 17 residues. The CDR3 DNA sequence: TGTGCCAGCAGCTCGGCGGGCGGGAGGGGGAGGGAAACTGAAGCTTTCTTT. Translation: CASSSAGGRGRETEAFF.

The chain recombines TRBV7-2 with TRBJ1-2, with no clear D. This CDR3 region has 15 residues. Trimming took off 7 bases at V and 0 bases at J, with 15 bases between the two ends. Germline values: CDR1 SGHTA, CDR2 FQGNSA. The CDR3 reads CASNPAFSANYGYTF. The CDR3 coding sequence is TGTGCCAGCAACCCCGCATTTTCAGCTAACTATGGCTACACCTTC.

The chain joins TRBV9 to TRBJ2-1; 7 bases match TRBD2. CDR1 and CDR2 (germline): SGDLS, YYNGEE. V lost 4 bases and J lost 4; bases outside the gene matches: 11. The CDR3 runs 16 residues. The CDR3 DNA reads as TGTGCCAGCAGCATATCGGGGCTAGCGGTTTACAATGAGCAGTTCTTC. It yields the protein CASSISGLAVYNEQFF.

A few counts support this clonotype. The chain joins TRBV18 to TRBJ1-4; 8 positions match TRBD1. The J segment lost 0 bases and the V segment lost 5 bases, leaving 8 bases of the junction unmatched. CDR1 and CDR2 (germline): KGHSH, LQKENI. The CDR3 has 17 amino acids. The CDR3 reads CASSTIRTGTTNEKLFF. The CDR3 DNA reads TGTGCCAGCTCAACAATCAGGACAGGGACAACTAATGAAAAACTGTTTTTT. Complete variable domain (other parts from reference TRBV18 and TRBJ1-4): NAGVMQNPRHLVRRRGQEARLRCSPMKGHSHVYWYRQLPEEGLKFMVYLQKENIIDESGMPKERFSAEFPKEGPSILRIQQVVRGDSAAYFCASSTIRTGTTNEKLFFGSGTQLSVL.

V gene TRBV24-1 combines with J gene TRBJ2-3; the D is unclear. CDR1 KGHDR and CDR2 SFDVKD come from the germline V gene. Trimming cost V 12 bases and J 0 bases, with 12 bases left between them. The CDR3 has 13 amino acids. CDR3 in DNA: TGTGCCCCCGGCTGGGGAAGCACAGATACGCAGTATTTT. Its translation is CAPGWGSTDTQYF.

This clonotype turned up a few times. This rearrangement joins TRBV18 to TRBJ2-1; the D gene is possibly TRBD1 (5 bases). This CDR3 spans 15 amino acids. Between the trimmed V and J ends, which lost 6 bases and 0 bases, there was a span of 12 bases. Germline values: CDR1 KGHSH, CDR2 LQKENI. CDR3: CASSRQLDSYNEQFF. In DNA form, the CDR3 reads TGTGCCAGCTCCCGACAGCTGGACTCCTACAATGAGCAGTTCTTC.

The chain uses TRBV30 and TRBJ2-2; perhaps TRBD2 as D (6 bases). Germline V lookup: CDR1 GTSNPN, CDR2 SVGIG (reference sequence). Trimming cost V 4 bases and J 8 bases, with 14 bases left between them. The CDR3 totals 13 residues. This CDR3 is CAWMRGLRGELFF. DNA of the CDR3: TGTGCCTGGATGCGGGGCCTCAGGGGGGAGCTGTTTTTT.

The chain couples TRBV18 to TRBJ2-7; 10 bases map to TRBD1. Germline CDR1 and CDR2: KGHSH and LQKENI. The CDR3 runs 15 residues. After removal of 6 bases from V and 7 bases from J, the junction contained 12 bases not matched to a gene. The CDR3 region is CASSQLGTGDGEQYF. DNA of the CDR3: TGTGCCAGCTCTCAACTCGGGACAGGGGACGGTGAGCAGTACTTC.